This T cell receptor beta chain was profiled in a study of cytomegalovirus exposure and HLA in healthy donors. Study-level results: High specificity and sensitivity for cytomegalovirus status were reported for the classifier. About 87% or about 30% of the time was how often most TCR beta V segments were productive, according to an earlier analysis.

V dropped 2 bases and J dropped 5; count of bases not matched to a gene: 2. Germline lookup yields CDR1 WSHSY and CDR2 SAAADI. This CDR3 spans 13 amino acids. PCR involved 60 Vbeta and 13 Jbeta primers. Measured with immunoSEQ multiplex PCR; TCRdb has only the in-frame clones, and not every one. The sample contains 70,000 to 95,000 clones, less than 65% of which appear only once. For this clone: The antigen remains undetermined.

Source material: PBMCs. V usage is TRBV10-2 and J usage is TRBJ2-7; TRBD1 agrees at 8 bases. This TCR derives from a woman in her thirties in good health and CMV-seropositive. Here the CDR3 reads CASSEGQGDEQYF. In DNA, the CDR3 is TGCGCCAGCAGTGAGGGACAGGGTGACGAGCAGTACTTC.